These T cell receptor beta chains were read from a single sample in a study of blood T cell repertoires in COVID-19. This table comes from immunoSEQ multiplex PCR, and its TCRdb copy is limited to in-frame clones, with some not included. The table lists approximately 76,000 clones, about 86% of them singletons. The specimen sequenced was peripheral blood. The receptors here all came from an elderly man with active or convalescent COVID-19. The CDR3 runs from the conserved cysteine through the conserved F or W. The order of the fields is clone size, D gene, J gene, V gene, CDR3 protein, CDR3 DNA. D genes are given only for firm matches. Size values are once, few and many counts, or a class for expanded clones, and some rows have none.

.,.,TRBJ2-3,TRBV5-1,CASSLDGVNTQYF,TGCGCCAGCAGCTTGGACGGGGTAAATACGCAGTATTTT
.,TRBD1,TRBJ2-7,TRBV19,CASSSGQRISSYEQYF,TGTGCCAGTAGTTCGGGACAGCGGATAAGCTCCTACGAGCAGTACTTC
.,.,TRBJ1-1,TRBV6-4,CASWREVNTEAFF,TGTGCCAGCTGGCGTGAGGTGAACACTGAAGCTTTCTTT
.,TRBD1,TRBJ1-5,TRBV28,CASRTGNQPQHF,TGTGCCAGCAGGACAGGGAACCAGCCCCAGCATTTT
.,TRBD1,TRBJ1-2,TRBV7-9,CASSTGDSRPGYTF,TGTGCCAGCAGCACCGGGGACAGCCGGCCTGGCTACACCTTC
.,TRBD1,TRBJ1-1,TRBV6-2/TRBV6-3,CASRYTGDTEAFF,TGTGCCAGCAGATACACAGGGGACACTGAAGCTTTCTTT
.,.,TRBJ2-4,TRBV19,CASTPGGNIQYF,TGTGCCAGTACTCCCGGGGGAAACATTCAGTACTTC
many,.,TRBJ2-3,TRBV28,CASSFRSGRESTDTQYF,TGTGCCAGCAGTTTTAGAAGCGGGCGGGAAAGTACAGATACGCAGTATTTT
.,.,TRBJ1-5,TRBV2,CASTTGSSNQPQHF,TGTGCCAGCACGACGGGGAGTAGCAATCAGCCCCAGCATTTT
.,.,TRBJ2-7,TRBV11-2,CASSLKRGEAGAIYEQYF,TGTGCCAGCAGCTTAAAACGGGGAGAGGCGGGGGCGATCTACGAGCAGTACTTC
.,TRBD1,TRBJ1-3,TRBV19,CASRMDREGGNTIYF,TGTGCCAGTAGAATGGACAGGGAGGGTGGAAACACCATATATTTT
.,TRBD1,TRBJ1-2,TRBV19,CASSSRDRADGYTF,TGTGCCAGTAGTTCCCGGGACAGGGCGGATGGCTACACCTTC
.,TRBD1,TRBJ2-5,TRBV3-1/TRBV3-2,CASSQVGQGGETQYF,TGTGCCAGCAGCCAAGTCGGACAGGGTGGAGAGACCCAGTACTTC
.,.,TRBJ1-1,TRBV14,CASSTGMNTEAFF,TGTGCCAGCAGCACAGGGATGAACACTGAAGCTTTCTTT
once,.,TRBJ1-3,TRBV2,CASSQTGFGNTIYF,TGTGCCAGCAGCCAGACAGGCTTTGGAAACACCATATATTTT
few,.,TRBJ1-5,TRBV2,CASSDNGLGQPQHF,TGTGCCAGCAGTGACAATGGGCTGGGTCAGCCCCAGCATTTT
few,.,TRBJ1-4,TRBV5-1,CASSLDPATNEKLFF,TGCGCCAGCAGCTTGGATCCCGCAACTAATGAAAAACTGTTTTTT
few,.,TRBJ2-1,TRBV5-1,CASRLGTRSVGEQFF,TGCGCCAGTCGGCTCGGGACTCGCTCCGTGGGGGAGCAGTTCTTC
.,TRBD1,TRBJ2-1,TRBV7-9,CASSSTGTGGDEQFF,TGTGCCAGCAGCTCAACCGGGACAGGGGGGGATGAGCAGTTCTTC
once,.,TRBJ1-2,TRBV28,CASKIKGLKGYTF,TGTGCCAGCAAAATTAAGGGGTTGAAGGGCTACACCTTC
.,.,TRBJ1-1,TRBV3-1/TRBV3-2,CASSQDFTGSTEAFF,TGTGCCAGCAGCCAAGATTTTACGGGATCCACTGAAGCTTTCTTT
few,.,TRBJ2-1,TRBV9,CASSVAAGASRNEQFF,TGTGCCAGCAGCGTAGCTGCGGGGGCTTCGCGGAATGAGCAGTTCTTC
few,TRBD1,TRBJ1-2,TRBV6-5,CASRHPTGGSYGYTF,TGTGCCAGCAGGCACCCGACAGGGGGATCCTATGGCTACACCTTC
.,TRBD1,TRBJ1-1,TRBV18,CASSQGQGNTEAFF,TGTGCCAGCTCACAAGGACAGGGGAACACTGAAGCTTTCTTT
once,.,TRBJ1-1,TRBV12-3/TRBV12-4,CASSKQTLRSFF,TGTGCCAGCAGCAAGCAAACCCTGCGATCTTTCTTT
.,.,TRBJ1-2,TRBV6-6,CASSYSMGGDGYTF,TGTGCCAGCAGTTACTCGATGGGAGGGGATGGCTACACCTTC
.,.,TRBJ1-1,TRBV11-2,CASSRSRTGVTEAFF,TGTGCCAGCAGCCGATCCCGGACCGGGGTCACTGAAGCTTTCTTT
.,.,TRBJ1-4,TRBV7-9,CASSLGVGAGEKLFF,TGTGCCAGCAGCTTAGGTGTGGGGGCTGGTGAAAAACTGTTTTTT
few,TRBD2,TRBJ2-1,TRBV19,CASKGLAGGSTYNEQFF,TGTGCCAGTAAGGGACTAGCGGGGGGGTCAACCTACAATGAGCAGTTCTTC
.,.,TRBJ2-7,TRBV7-9,CASSLTEKNEQYF,TGTGCCAGCAGCTTGACAGAGAAAAACGAGCAGTACTTC
.,.,TRBJ1-3,TRBV18,CASSPLRPGAGNTIYF,TGTGCCAGCTCACCGTTACGTCCGGGGGCTGGAAACACCATATATTTT
.,TRBD2,TRBJ2-3,TRBV5-1,CASSNSGGSGDTQYF,TGCGCCAGCTCTAACTCGGGGGGATCAGGTGATACGCAGTATTTT
.,TRBD1,TRBJ2-5,TRBV19,CASSIDGRGWETQYF,TGTGCCAGTAGTATAGACGGCAGGGGGTGGGAGACCCAGTACTTC
few,.,TRBJ2-7,TRBV11-2,CASSFAEGEQYF,TGTGCCAGCAGCTTCGCGGAGGGCGAGCAGTACTTC
few,TRBD2,TRBJ2-7,TRBV5-1,CASSLAGDYTYEQYF,TGCGCCAGCAGCTTGGCTGGGGACTATACCTACGAGCAGTACTTC
.,TRBD1,TRBJ1-1,TRBV7-6,CASSSGTGGLAFF,TGTGCCAGCAGCTCAGGGACAGGGGGCTTGGCTTTCTTT
.,TRBD1,TRBJ2-5,TRBV2,CASSIQGETQYF,TGTGCCAGCAGTATACAGGGGGAGACCCAGTACTTC
.,TRBD2,TRBJ2-1,TRBV5-1,CASSLKVAGGPGEQFF,TGCGCCAGCAGCTTGAAGGTAGCGGGGGGGCCAGGTGAGCAGTTCTTC
.,TRBD1,TRBJ1-4,TRBV5-4,CASSLDRGVEKLFF,TGTGCCAGCAGCTTGGACAGGGGCGTTGAAAAACTGTTTTTT
medium-sized,.,TRBJ2-7,TRBV19,CASSFVGRDEQYF,TGTGCCAGTAGTTTCGTGGGCAGGGATGAGCAGTACTTC
few,.,TRBJ1-1,TRBV27,CASSQTQANTEAFF,TGTGCCAGCAGCCAAACTCAGGCAAACACTGAAGCTTTCTTT
.,TRBD1,TRBJ2-3,TRBV24-1,CATSAAGGKDTQYF,TGTGCCACCAGTGCGGCAGGGGGCAAAGATACGCAGTATTTT
few,.,TRBJ1-5,TRBV19,CASTRGFGNQPQHF,TGTGCCAGTACCCGAGGGTTCGGTAATCAGCCCCAGCATTTT
few,.,TRBJ1-3,TRBV7-8,CASSRVEVGNTIYF,TGTGCCAGCAGCCGAGTGGAGGTTGGAAACACCATATATTTT
once,TRBD2,TRBJ2-7,TRBV4-2,CASSQGLSSGRPRAYEQYF,TGTGCCAGCAGCCAAGGGCTTTCTAGCGGGAGGCCGAGAGCCTACGAGCAGTACTTC
few,TRBD1,TRBJ2-7,TRBV4-1,CASSQSGGGTGADEQYF,TGCGCCAGCAGCCAATCGGGTGGCGGGACAGGGGCGGACGAGCAGTACTTC
few,TRBD2,TRBJ2-7,TRBV10-2,CASSESQGTRSVEQYF,TGCGCCAGCAGTGAGTCCCAGGGGACTAGATCCGTTGAGCAGTACTTC
.,.,TRBJ1-2,TRBV4-1,CASSQPLGTPTF,TGCGCCAGCAGCCAGCCACTCGGGACTCCGACCTTC
few,TRBD1,TRBJ1-5,TRBV28,CASSFLGTGNQPQHF,TGTGCCAGCAGTTTTCTCGGGACAGGGAATCAGCCCCAGCATTTT
few,TRBD1,TRBJ2-1,TRBV5-1,CASSSGQVDNEQFF,TGCGCCAGCAGCTCGGGACAGGTGGACAATGAGCAGTTCTTC
.,.,TRBJ2-2,TRBV19,CASNADYTGELFF,TGTGCCAGTAATGCAGACTACACCGGGGAGCTGTTTTTT
.,.,TRBJ2-7,TRBV5-1,CASSLPESSYEQYF,TGCGCCAGCAGCTTACCTGAGAGCTCCTACGAGCAGTACTTC
.,.,TRBJ1-4,TRBV7-2,CASSFMGQGVEKLFF,TGTGCCAGCAGCTTTATGGGGCAGGGTGTTGAAAAACTGTTTTTT
.,TRBD1,TRBJ1-2,TRBV27,CASSPRQGPYGYTF,TGTGCCAGCAGTCCCCGACAGGGGCCCTATGGCTACACCTTC
.,TRBD1,TRBJ2-1,TRBV27,CASSPAPGQDYNEQFF,TGTGCCAGCAGTCCTGCGCCGGGACAGGACTACAATGAGCAGTTCTTC
.,TRBD1,TRBJ2-7,TRBV5-6,CASSSGQGWREQYF,TGTGCCAGCAGCTCGGGACAGGGGTGGAGAGAGCAGTACTTC
.,TRBD2,TRBJ2-3,TRBV27,CASSFGGGPGGTQYF,TGTGCCAGCAGTTTCGGGGGAGGGCCGGGGGGTACGCAGTATTTT